The clone carrying this T cell receptor beta chain was seen a few times. One end of the junction fails to match germline, which may point to a read error. The sample comes from a study of blood T cells in healthy people across ages. The germline V gene has CDR1 SGHDN and CDR2 FVKESK. The CDR3 is made up of 15 amino acids. For the second PCR, which ran for about 6 to 12 cycles, a sample-barcoded 5' primer and a J-beta primer mix were used. Researchers report that a template-switch adaptor with 12 random nucleotides tagged each cDNA molecule. TCRdb called the 5' RACE reads again in MiXCR, with one record for every CDR3 protein. The profile shows around 1.7 million distinct CDR3 sequences, 28% of them singletons.

J is TRBJ2-7 and V is TRBV14; no firm D call. The sequenced sample was blood. This clonotype was obtained from a woman in her twenties or thirties in good health. Here the CDR3 reads CTSSQESLQSYEQYF. The CDR3 DNA reads as TGTACCAGCAGCCAAGAGTCGTTACAATCCTACGAGCAGTACTTC. The entire variable domain, with the rest obtained from reference TRBV14 and TRBJ2-7, is as follows: EAGVTQFPSHSVIEKGQTVTLRCDPISGHDNLYWYRRVMGKEIKFLLHFVKESKQDESGMPNNRFLAERTGGTYSTLKVQPAELEDSGVYFCTSSQESLQSYEQYFGPGTRLTVT.